This T cell receptor (beta chain) was captured in a study of blood T cells in healthy people across ages. Study summary: Per every two T cells, about one barcoded beta molecule was captured by template switching.

This clonotype was seen repeatedly, ten times or more. Its antigen is as yet unknown. Study results and limitations: Naive and antigen-experienced cells could not be conclusively compared, given unsorted PBMCs.

The second PCR ran about 6 to 12 cycles with a sample-barcoded 5' primer and J-beta primers. TCRdb ran MiXCR on the 5' RACE reads and lists one entry per CDR3 protein. This table holds hundreds of thousands of distinct CDR3 sequences, over 45% found once. CDR3 length: 14 residues. CDR1 is MDHEN, CDR2 SYDVKM, per germline. J gave up 2 bases and V 3 bases, and 4 bases lay outside the gene matches. Roughly 10 milliliters of peripheral blood were drawn from each donor. The sequence was collected from a man aged 60 to 75 in good health. The sample comprised blood. This sequence joins TRBV28 and TRBJ2-7, with TRBD1 matching over 7 bases. CDR3 coding DNA: TGTGCCAGCAGTTTCCCGACAGGGCCCTACGAGCAGTACTTC. Translating it yields CASSFPTGPYEQYF.